This entry is about one T cell receptor beta chain. It has no known antigen specificity. Per-base quality was not reported, and no clone a single base away is much larger than it. The data belong to a study of cytomegalovirus exposure and HLA in healthy donors (dated by TCRdb to 2016 to 2017). Looking at the study overall: A later analysis indicated that the 110 or so validation repertoires were generated on the platform also employed for the 666 repertoires of the first cohort. The study combined high-throughput TCR immunosequencing, statistical association of individual TCRs with disease status, and machine learning to predict cytomegalovirus infection status. Besides the first cohort of approximately 670 subjects, a separate validation cohort made up of around 120 different subjects was used. The study aimed to test whether signatures of past pathogen exposure could be identified by cataloging public T cell receptors.

What the research found in general, with its limitations: A few of the identified cytomegalovirus-associated TCR beta chains were confirmed in vitro to be specific for cytomegalovirus antigens. Most TCR sequences were observed very rarely across donors, whereas some public TCRs were present in many individuals. All 130 or so repertoires were used to score co-occurrence in the validation cohort in a later analysis, because that analysis had no HLA typing for the cohort. It was suggested by the authors that the approach could potentially be generalized to other disease states and immunological phenotypes. Of the cluster scores, 85% to 95% were above 0 in a later analysis, which found that TCRs clustered in the first cohort also tended to co-occur in the 110 or so validation repertoires. In the study, approximately 160 TCR beta chains were listed as associated with cytomegalovirus. The classifier was reported to diagnose cytomegalovirus status with high specificity and sensitivity in both the original cohort and the validation cohort.

Separate from the roughly 700-subject first cohort, the validation cohort of about 120 subjects was the group to which the donors belonged. For this chain, trimming is 4 bases at the V end and 2 bases at the J end, and the number of junction bases without a gene match is 4. The CDR3 goes from the cysteine to the phenylalanine over 15 residues. The only DNA kept is the CDR3, 45 bases in frame from the first base. The germline V gene (reference sequence) supplies CDR1 LNHDA and CDR2 SQIVND. Libraries were built with the immunoSEQ multiplex PCR assay. The published analysis was carried out like this. A statistical classification framework was built for diagnosing cytomegalovirus status from the catalog of TCR beta chain sequences. The immuneACCESS repertoire file appears here via TCRdb, limited to in-frame rearrangements. These files lack a portion of the clones; in checked studies, under half of the deficit traces to unresolved V genes, and the cause of the others is not known. The V and J calls and the clone size are those of that table, but D and trimming were determined from the DNA. In this sample the table shows 300,000 or so clones, approximately 85% of which occur a single time. The ten largest clonotypes hold around 0.88% of the sample.

This receptor chain uses TRBV19 and TRBJ1-2; a stretch of 10 junction bases matches TRBD1. The sequenced sample was PBMCs. The sequence was obtained from a young man in good health and CMV-seronegative. The CDR3: CASSTGTGENYGYTF. The nucleotide sequence is given as TGTGCCAGTAGTACCGGGACAGGGGAAAACTATGGCTACACCTTC.